This TCR beta chain stems from a study of control samples from healthy donors and cancer patients. Losses at the gene ends were 2 bases for V and 6 bases for J; bases not matched to a gene: 4. The CDR3 contains 15 residues. Germline loops: CDR1 MNHEY, CDR2 SVGAGI. Only in-frame clones appear in the TCRdb table, and some are missing; sequencing was by immunoSEQ multiplex PCR. The repertoire holds over 90,000 clones, with 85% to 90% as singletons. This receptor was taken from a man aged 55 to 70 with lung cancer. Sequenced sample: PBMCs. The gene calls are TRBV6-5 and TRBJ1-6; 7 bases are a match to TRBD1. The CDR3 sequence is CASSYGQGVNSPLHF. The CDR3 DNA sequence: TGTGCCAGCAGTTACGGTCAGGGGGTTAATTCACCCCTCCACTTT.